This TCR beta chain is from a study of shared clonotypes between healthy human individuals. The CDR3 totals 15 residues. Germline CDR1 is LGHNA and CDR2 is YSLEER. V lost 0 bases to trimming and J lost 3 bases, with 12 bases between them. Assay used: immunoSEQ multiplex PCR; TCRdb lists only in-frame clones, some missing. This sample has about 2 million clones; approximately 94% occur once, and the top ten carry approximately 1.2%. Naivety among CD8 cells was defined by CD45RO negativity and positive CCR7 selection, thereby excluding terminally differentiated effector memory CD45RA+ cells. This chain connects TRBV4-3 to TRBJ2-7; no clear D. Sequencing was done on a sample of naive CD8+ T cells sorted from blood. The TCR comes from a man aged 18 to 29 in good health. CDR3 in DNA: TGCGCCAGCAGCCAAGACTGGAACAGAAACTACGAGCAGTACTTC. This sequence encodes CASSQDWNRNYEQYF.